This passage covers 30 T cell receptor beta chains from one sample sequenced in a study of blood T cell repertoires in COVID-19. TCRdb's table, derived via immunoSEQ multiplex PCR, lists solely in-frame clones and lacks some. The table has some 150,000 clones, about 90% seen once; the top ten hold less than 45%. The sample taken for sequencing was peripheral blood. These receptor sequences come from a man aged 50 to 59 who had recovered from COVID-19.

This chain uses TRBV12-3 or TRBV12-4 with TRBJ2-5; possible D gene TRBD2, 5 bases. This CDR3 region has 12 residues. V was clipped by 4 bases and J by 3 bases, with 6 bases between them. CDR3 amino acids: CASSSGKETQYF. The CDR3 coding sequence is TGTGCCAGCAGTTCCGGGAAAGAGACCCAGTACTTC.

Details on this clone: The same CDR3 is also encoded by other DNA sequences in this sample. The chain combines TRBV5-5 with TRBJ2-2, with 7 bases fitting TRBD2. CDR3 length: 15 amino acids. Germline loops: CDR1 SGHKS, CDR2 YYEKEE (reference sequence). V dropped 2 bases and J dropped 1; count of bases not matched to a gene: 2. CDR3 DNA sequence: TGTGCCAGCAGCTTTGGCGGGGGGAACACCGGGGAGCTGTTTTTT. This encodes CASSFGGGNTGELFF.

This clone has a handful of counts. The CDR3, as DNA: TGTGCCAGCAGTTCCGGCGGGGTCGGAAGCTCCTATAATTCACCCCTCCACTTT. Translated, it gives CASSSGGVGSSYNSPLHF. V is TRBV6-2 or TRBV6-3 and J is TRBJ1-6; no definite D call. V lost 4 bases to trimming and J lost 0 bases, with 16 bases between them. This CDR3 is 18 amino acids long. Looked up from germline, CDR1 is MNHEY and CDR2 is SVGEGT.

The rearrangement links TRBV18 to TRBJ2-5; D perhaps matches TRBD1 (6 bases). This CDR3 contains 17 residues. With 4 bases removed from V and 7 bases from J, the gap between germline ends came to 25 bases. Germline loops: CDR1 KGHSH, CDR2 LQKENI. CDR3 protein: CASSLQETGQPRGTQYF. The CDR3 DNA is TGTGCCAGCTCACTACAAGAGACGGGACAACCCAGGGGGACCCAGTACTTC.

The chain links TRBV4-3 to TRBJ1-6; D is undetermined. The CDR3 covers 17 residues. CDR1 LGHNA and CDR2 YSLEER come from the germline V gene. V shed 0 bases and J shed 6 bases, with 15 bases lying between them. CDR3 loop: CASSQDRGLYGNSPLHF. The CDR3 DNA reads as TGCGCCAGCAGCCAAGATCGAGGGTTGTACGGTAATTCACCCCTCCACTTT.

The CDR3: CASSQVRTGSYEQYF. The CDR3 DNA reads as TGCGCCAGCAGCCAAGTCCGGACAGGGTCCTACGAGCAGTACTTC. The chain joins TRBV4-1 to TRBJ2-7; TRBD1 matches 8 bases. This CDR3 spans 15 amino acids. With 1 base clipped from V and 1 base from J, the junction kept 3 bases outside the gene matches. Germline-derived CDR1 and CDR2 are MGHRA and YSYEKL.

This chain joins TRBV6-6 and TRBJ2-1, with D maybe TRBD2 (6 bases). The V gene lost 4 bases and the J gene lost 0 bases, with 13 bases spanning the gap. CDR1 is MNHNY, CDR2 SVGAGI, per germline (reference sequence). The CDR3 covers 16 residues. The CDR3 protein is CASSFEPGLSYNEQFF. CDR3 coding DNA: TGTGCCAGCAGTTTTGAACCGGGACTCTCCTACAATGAGCAGTTCTTC.

The CDR3 protein is CASSDLKRGGLQNEQYF. In DNA, the CDR3 is TGTGCCAGCAGTGATTTAAAACGGGGGGGTTTACAAAACGAGCAGTACTTC. The rearrangement links TRBV6-1 to TRBJ2-7; 8 positions agree with TRBD2. This CDR3 is built from 17 residues. The germline CDR1 and CDR2 sequences are MNHNS and SASEGT. V shed 3 bases and J 5 bases; nucleotides not matched to a gene: 15.

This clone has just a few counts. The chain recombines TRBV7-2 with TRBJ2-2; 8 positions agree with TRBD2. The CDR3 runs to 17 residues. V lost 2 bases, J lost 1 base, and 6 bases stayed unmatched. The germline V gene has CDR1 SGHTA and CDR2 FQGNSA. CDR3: CASSLNVGTRNTGELFF. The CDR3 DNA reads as TGTGCCAGCAGCTTAAATGTCGGGACTAGGAACACCGGGGAGCTGTTTTTT.

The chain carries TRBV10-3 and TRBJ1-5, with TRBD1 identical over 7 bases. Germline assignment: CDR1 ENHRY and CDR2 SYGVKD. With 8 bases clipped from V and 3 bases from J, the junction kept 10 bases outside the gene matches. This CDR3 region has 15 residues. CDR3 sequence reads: CAIRAGGGNNQPQHF. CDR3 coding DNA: TGTGCCATCCGGGCAGGGGGTGGGAACAATCAGCCCCAGCATTTT.

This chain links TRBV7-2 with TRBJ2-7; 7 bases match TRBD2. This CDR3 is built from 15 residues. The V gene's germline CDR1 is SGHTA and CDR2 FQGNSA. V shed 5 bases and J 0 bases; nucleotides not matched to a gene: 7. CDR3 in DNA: TGTGCCAGCAGCCCCGCCCTAGCGGTCTCCTACGAGCAGTACTTC. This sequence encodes CASSPALAVSYEQYF.

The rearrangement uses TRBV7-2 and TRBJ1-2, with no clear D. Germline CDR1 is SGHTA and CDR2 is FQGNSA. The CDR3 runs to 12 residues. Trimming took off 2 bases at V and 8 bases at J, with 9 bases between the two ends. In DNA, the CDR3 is TGTGCCAGCAGCTTACTACTAGACGGCTACACCTTC. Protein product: CASSLLLDGYTF.

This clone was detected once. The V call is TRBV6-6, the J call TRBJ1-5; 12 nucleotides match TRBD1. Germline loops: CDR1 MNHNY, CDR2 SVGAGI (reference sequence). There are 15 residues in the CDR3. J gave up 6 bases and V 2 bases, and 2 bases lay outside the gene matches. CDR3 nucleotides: TGTGCCAGCAGTTACGGGGACAGGGGGCTTCAGCCCCAGCATTTT. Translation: CASSYGDRGLQPQHF.

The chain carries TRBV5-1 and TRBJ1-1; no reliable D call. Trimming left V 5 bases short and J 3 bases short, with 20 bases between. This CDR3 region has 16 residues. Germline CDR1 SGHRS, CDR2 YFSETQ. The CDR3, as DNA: TGCGCCAGCAGACCGGGATCCAACAATATCCACACTGAAGCTTTCTTT. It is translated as CASRPGSNNIHTEAFF.

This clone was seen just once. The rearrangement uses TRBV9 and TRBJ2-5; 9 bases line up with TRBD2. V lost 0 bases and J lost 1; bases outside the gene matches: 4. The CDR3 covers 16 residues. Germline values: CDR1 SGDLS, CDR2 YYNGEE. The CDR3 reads CASSVVASGVQETQYF. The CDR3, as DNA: TGTGCCAGCAGCGTAGTGGCTAGCGGGGTCCAAGAGACCCAGTACTTC.

The CDR3 loop is CASSVGGSQETQYF. The CDR3 DNA sequence: TGTGCCAGCAGCGTCGGAGGGTCCCAAGAGACCCAGTACTTC. The chain uses TRBV9 and TRBJ2-5; perhaps TRBD2 as D (6 bases). From germline, CDR1 is SGDLS and CDR2 YYNGEE. Between the trimmed V and J ends, which lost 2 bases and 1 base, there was a span of 9 bases. This CDR3 contains 14 residues.

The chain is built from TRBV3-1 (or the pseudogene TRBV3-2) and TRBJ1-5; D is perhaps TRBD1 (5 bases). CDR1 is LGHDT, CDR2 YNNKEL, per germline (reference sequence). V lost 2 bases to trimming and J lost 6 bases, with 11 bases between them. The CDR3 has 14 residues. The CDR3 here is CASSQIGGGQPQHF. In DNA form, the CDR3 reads TGTGCCAGCAGCCAAATCGGGGGTGGTCAGCCCCAGCATTTT.

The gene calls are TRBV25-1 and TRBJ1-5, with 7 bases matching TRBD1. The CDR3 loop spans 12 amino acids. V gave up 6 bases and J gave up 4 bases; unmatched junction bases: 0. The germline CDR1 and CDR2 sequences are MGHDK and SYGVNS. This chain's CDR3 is CASRQGNQPQHF. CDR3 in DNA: TGTGCCAGCAGACAGGGGAATCAGCCCCAGCATTTT.

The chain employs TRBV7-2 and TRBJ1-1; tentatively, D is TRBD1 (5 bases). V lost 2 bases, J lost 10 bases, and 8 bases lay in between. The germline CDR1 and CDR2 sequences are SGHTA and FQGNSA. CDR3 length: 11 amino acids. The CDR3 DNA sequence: TGTGCCAGCAGCTTAAAGGGGATAGCTTTCTTT. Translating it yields CASSLKGIAFF.

The CDR3 nucleotides read TGTGCCAGCAGCTGGGACAGCTATGGCTACACCTTC. This codes for CASSWDSYGYTF. The V gene is TRBV7-8, the J gene TRBJ1-2, with 7 bases fitting TRBD1. The V gene's germline CDR1 is SGHVS and CDR2 FQNEAQ. The CDR3 is 12 residues long. V was pared by 4 bases and J by 4 bases, with 0 bases of the junction left unmatched.

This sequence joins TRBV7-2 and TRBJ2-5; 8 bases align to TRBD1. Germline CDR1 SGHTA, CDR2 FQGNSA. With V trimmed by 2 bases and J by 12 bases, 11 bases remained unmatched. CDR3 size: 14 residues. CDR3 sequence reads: CASSLQGQGARKYF. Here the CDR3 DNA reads TGTGCCAGCAGCTTACAAGGACAGGGCGCTCGAAAGTACTTC.

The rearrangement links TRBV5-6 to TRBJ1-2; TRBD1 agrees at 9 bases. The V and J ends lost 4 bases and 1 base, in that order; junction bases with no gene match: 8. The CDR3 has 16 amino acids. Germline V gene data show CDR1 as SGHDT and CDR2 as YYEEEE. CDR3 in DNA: TGTGCCAGCAGCCAACAGGGGGCCATCCTTAACTATGGCTACACCTTC. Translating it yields CASSQQGAILNYGYTF.

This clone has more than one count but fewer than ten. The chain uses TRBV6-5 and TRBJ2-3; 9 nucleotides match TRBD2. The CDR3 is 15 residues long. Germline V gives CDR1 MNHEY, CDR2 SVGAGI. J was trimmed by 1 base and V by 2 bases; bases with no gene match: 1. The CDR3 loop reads CASSYVAGGTDTQYF. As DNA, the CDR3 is TGTGCCAGCAGTTACGTAGCGGGGGGCACAGATACGCAGTATTTT.

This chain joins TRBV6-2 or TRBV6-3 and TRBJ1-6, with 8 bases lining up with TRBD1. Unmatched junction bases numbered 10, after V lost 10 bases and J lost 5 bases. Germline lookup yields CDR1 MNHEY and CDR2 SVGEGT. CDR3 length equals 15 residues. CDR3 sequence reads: CAISLADRDNSPLHF. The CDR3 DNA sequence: TGTGCCATCAGCCTGGCGGACAGGGATAATTCACCCCTCCACTTT.

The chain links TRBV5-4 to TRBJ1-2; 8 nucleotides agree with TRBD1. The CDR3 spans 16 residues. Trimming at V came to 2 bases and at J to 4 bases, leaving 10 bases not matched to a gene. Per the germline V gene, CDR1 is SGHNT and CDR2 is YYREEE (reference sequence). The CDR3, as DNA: TGTGCCAGCAGCTTAGATTGGGACAGGCGATCCTATGGCTACACCTTC. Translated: CASSLDWDRRSYGYTF. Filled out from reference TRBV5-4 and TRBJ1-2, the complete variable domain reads ETGVTQSPTHLIKTRGQQVTLRCSSQSGHNTVSWYQQALGQGPQFIFQYYREEENGRGNFPPRFSGLQFPNYSSELNVNALELDDSALYLCASSLDWDRRSYGYTFGSGTRLTVV.

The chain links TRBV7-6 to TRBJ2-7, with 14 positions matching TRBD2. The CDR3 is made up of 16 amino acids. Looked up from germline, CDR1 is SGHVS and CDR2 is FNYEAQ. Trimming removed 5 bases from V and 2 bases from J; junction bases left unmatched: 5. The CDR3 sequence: CASSQGLAGGAYEQYF. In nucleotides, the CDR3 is TGTGCCAGCAGCCAAGGACTAGCGGGGGGAGCCTACGAGCAGTACTTC.

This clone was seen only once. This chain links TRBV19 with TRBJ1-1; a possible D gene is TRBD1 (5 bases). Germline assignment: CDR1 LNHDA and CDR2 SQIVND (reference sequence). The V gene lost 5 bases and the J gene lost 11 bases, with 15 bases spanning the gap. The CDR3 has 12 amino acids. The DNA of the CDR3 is TGTGCCAGTAGTGCCTCGGCAGGGTTCGCTTTCTTT. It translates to CASSASAGFAFF.

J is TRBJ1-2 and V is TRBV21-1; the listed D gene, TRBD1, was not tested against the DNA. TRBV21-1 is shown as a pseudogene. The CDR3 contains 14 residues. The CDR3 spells CASSRGQGCYGYTF. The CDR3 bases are TGTGCCAGCAGCAGGGGACAAGGCTGCTATGGCTACACCTTC.

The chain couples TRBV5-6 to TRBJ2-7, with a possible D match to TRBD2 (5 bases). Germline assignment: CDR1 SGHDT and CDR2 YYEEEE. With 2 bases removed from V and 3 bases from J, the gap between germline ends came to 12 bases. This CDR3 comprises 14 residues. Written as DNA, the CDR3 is TGTGCCAGCAGCTTTAGAGGGTTGAACTACGAGCAGTACTTC. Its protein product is CASSFRGLNYEQYF.

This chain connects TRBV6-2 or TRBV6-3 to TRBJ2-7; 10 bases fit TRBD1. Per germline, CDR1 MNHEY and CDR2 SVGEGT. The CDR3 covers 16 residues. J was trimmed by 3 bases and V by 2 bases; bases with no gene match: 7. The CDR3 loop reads CASSYLSRDRGYEQYF. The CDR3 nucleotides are TGTGCCAGCAGTTACCTCTCCCGGGACAGGGGCTACGAGCAGTACTTC.